These 3 T cell receptor beta chains were sequenced from one sample in a study of control samples from healthy donors and cancer patients. The protocol was immunoSEQ multiplex PCR, while the TCRdb copy is restricted to in-frame clones and leaves out a portion. In the table there are 150,000 to 200,000 clones, approximately 92% of which are singletons. What was sequenced was blood. Receptor source: a man in his thirties or forties in good health.

V usage is TRBV7-9 and J usage is TRBJ1-4, with TRBD1 identical over 8 bases. Trimming removed 4 bases from V and 4 bases from J; junction bases left unmatched: 5. The CDR3 length is 15 residues. Germline CDR1 reads SEHNR; CDR2 reads FQNEAQ (reference sequence). For the CDR3, the DNA is TGTGCCAGCAGCTCAGGACAGGGTCTTAATGAAAAACTGTTTTTT. Translated, it gives CASSSGQGLNEKLFF.

V usage is TRBV7-6 and J usage is TRBJ2-1; 9 nucleotides match TRBD1. Germline lookup yields CDR1 SGHVS and CDR2 FNYEAQ. The CDR3 extends over 14 amino acids. Trimming cost V 3 bases and J 7 bases; bases outside gene matches: 4. This chain's CDR3 is CASSFGQGRNEQFF. DNA for the CDR3: TGTGCCAGCAGCTTCGGACAGGGGAGGAATGAGCAGTTCTTC. Supplemented by reference TRBV7-6 and TRBJ2-1, the full variable domain reads GAGVSQSPRYKVTKRGQDVALRCDPISGHVSLYWYRQALGQGPEFLTYFNYEAQQDKSGLPNDRFSAERPEGSISTLTIQRTEQRDSAMYRCASSFGQGRNEQFFGPGTRLTVL.

The chain carries TRBV6-6 and TRBJ1-3; the D is unclear. Trimming cost V 5 bases and J 2 bases, with 7 bases left between them. Germline V CDR1 and CDR2: MNHNY, SVGAGI (reference sequence). CDR3 size: 13 residues. The CDR3 region is CASSLSAGNTIYF. CDR3 sequence (DNA): TGTGCCAGCAGTCTCAGCGCTGGAAACACCATATATTTT.